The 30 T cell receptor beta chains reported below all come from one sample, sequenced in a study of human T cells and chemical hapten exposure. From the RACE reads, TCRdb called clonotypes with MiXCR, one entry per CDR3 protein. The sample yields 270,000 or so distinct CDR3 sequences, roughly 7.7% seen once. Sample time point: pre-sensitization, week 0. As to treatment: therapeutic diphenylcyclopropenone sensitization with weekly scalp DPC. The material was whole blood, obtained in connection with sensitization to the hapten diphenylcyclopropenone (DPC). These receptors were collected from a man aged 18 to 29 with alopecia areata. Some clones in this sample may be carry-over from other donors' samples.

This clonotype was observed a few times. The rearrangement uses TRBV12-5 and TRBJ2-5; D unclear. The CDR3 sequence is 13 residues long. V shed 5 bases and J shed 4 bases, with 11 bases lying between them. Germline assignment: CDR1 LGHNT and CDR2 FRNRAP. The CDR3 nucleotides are TGTGCTAGTGGTGAATTGCAAGGAGAGACCCAGTACTTC. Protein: CASGELQGETQYF. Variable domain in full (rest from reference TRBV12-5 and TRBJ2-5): DARVTQTPRHKVTEMGQEVTMRCQPILGHNTVFWYRQTMMQGLELLAYFRNRAPLDDSGMPKDRFSAEMPDATLATLKIQPSEPRDSAVYFCASGELQGETQYFGPGTRLLVL.

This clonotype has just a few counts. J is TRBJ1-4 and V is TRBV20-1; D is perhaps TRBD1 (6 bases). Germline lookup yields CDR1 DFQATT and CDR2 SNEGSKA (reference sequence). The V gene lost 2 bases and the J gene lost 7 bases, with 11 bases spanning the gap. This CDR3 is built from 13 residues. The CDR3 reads CSARHREGEKLFF. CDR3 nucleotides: TGCAGTGCTAGACACAGGGAGGGTGAAAAACTGTTTTTT.

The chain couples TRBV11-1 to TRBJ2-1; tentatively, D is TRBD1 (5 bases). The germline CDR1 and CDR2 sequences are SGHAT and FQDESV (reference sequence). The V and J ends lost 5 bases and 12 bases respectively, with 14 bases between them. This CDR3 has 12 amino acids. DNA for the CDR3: TGTGCCAGCAGCAAAATTCAGGGTAGGCAGTTCTTC. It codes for CASSKIQGRQFF.

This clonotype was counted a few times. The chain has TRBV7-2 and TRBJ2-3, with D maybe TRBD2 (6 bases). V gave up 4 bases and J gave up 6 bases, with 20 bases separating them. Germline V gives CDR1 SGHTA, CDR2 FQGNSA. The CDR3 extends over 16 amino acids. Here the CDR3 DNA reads TGTGCCAGCAGCTCCGCGGGGCTGGGGTACGGGGATACGCAGTATTTT. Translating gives CASSSAGLGYGDTQYF.

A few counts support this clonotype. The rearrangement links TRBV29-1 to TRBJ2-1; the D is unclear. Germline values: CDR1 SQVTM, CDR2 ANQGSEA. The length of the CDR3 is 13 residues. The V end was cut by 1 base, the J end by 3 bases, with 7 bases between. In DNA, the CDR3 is TGCAGCGTTGAAGGAGCTGGCTACAATGAGCAGTTCTTC. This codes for CSVEGAGYNEQFF.

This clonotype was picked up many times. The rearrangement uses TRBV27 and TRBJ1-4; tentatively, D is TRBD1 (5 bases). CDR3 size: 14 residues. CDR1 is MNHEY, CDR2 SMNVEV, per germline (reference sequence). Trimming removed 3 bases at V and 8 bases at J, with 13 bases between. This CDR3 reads CASSLGQVGEKLFF. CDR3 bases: TGTGCCAGCAGTTTGGGGCAGGTTGGAGAAAAACTGTTTTTT.

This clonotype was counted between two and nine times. The CDR3 sequence is CASSRGRGLFF. The DNA for the CDR3 is TGTGCCAGCAGCCGGGGACGTGGACTGTTTTTT. The chain couples TRBV12-3 or TRBV12-4 to TRBJ1-4; possible D gene TRBD1, 5 bases. The CDR3 has 11 residues. V lost 6 bases and J 13 bases, leaving 12 bases between the germline ends.

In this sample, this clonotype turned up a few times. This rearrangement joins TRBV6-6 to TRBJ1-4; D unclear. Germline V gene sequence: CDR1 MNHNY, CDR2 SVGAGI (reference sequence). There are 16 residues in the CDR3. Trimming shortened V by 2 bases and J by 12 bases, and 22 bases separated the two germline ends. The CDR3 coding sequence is TGTGCCAGCAGTTACGAAGAGGCCCAACGCCGTGGGGAACTGTTTTTT. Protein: CASSYEEAQRRGELFF.

The CDR3 here is CSATEGNTEAFF. The CDR3 DNA is TGCAGTGCAACAGAGGGGAACACTGAAGCTTTCTTT. The chain couples TRBV20-1 to TRBJ1-1; D gene ambiguous. Looked up from germline, CDR1 is DFQATT and CDR2 is SNEGSKA (reference sequence). Trimming removed 6 bases at V and 1 base at J, with 9 bases between. The CDR3 contains 12 residues.

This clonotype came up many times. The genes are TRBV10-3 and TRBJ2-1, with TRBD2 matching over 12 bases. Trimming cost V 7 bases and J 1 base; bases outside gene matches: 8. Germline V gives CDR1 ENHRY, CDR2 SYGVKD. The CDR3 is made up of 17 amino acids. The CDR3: CAIKASGGASSYNEQFF. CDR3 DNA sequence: TGTGCCATCAAAGCTAGCGGGGGGGCCAGTTCCTACAATGAGCAGTTCTTC.

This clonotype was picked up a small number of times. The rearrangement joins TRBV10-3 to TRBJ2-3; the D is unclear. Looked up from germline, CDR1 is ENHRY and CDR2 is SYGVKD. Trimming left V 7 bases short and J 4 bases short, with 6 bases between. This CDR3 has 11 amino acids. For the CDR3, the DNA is TGTGCCATCATGACGGCAGATACGCAGTATTTT. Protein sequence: CAIMTADTQYF.

The CDR3 DNA follows: TGCAGTGCTTTCGCAGGCCGGCCAGGGGAGCTGTTTTTT. Translated, it gives CSAFAGRPGELFF. V gene TRBV20-1 combines with J gene TRBJ2-2; no clear D. V was shortened by 5 bases and J by 8 bases, with 15 bases between the two germline ends. CDR3 size: 13 residues. Germline CDR1 reads DFQATT; CDR2 reads SNEGSKA (reference sequence).

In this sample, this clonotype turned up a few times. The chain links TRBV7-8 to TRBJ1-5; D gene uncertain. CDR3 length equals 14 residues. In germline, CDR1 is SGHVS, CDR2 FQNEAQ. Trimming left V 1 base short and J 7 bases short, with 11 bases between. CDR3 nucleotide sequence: TGTGCCAGCAGCTTAGACGCATCCCGACAGCCCCAGCATTTT. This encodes CASSLDASRQPQHF.

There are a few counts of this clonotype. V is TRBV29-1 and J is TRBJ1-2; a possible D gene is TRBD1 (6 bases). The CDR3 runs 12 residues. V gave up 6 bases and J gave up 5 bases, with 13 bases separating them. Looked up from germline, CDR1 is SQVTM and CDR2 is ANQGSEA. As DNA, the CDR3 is TGCAGCGTCCCCCAGGGGAATTATGGCTACACCTTC. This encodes CSVPQGNYGYTF.

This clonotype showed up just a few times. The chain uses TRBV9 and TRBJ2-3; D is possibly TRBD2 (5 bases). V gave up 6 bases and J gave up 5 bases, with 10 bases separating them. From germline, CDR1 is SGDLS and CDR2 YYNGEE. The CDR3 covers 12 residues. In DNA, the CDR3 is TGTGCCAGCACGGGGTTGAGAGATACGCAGTATTTT. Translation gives CASTGLRDTQYF.

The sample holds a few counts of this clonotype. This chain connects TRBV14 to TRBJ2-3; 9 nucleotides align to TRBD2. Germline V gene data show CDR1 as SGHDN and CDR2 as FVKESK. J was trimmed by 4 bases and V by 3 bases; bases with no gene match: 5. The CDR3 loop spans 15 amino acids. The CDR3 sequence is CASSQPGLAADTQYF. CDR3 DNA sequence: TGTGCCAGCAGCCAGCCGGGACTAGCAGCAGATACGCAGTATTTT.

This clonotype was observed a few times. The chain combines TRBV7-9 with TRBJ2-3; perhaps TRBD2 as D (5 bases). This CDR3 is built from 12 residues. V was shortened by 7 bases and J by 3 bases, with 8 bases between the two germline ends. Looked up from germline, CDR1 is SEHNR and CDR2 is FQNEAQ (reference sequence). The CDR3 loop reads CASTRGTDTQYF. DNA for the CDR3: TGTGCCAGCACGAGAGGGACAGATACGCAGTATTTT.

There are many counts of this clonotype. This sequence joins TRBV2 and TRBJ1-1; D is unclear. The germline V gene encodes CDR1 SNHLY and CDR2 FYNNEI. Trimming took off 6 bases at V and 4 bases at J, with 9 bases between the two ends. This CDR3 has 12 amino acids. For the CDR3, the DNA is TGTGCCAGCAGGCCCGGAGGCACTGAAGCTTTCTTT. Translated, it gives CASRPGGTEAFF.

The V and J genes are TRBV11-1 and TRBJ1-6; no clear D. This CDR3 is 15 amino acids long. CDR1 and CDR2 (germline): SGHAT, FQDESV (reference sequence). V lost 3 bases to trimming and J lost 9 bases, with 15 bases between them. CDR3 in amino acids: CASSFSRMSASPLHF. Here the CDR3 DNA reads TGTGCCAGCAGCTTTAGTCGGATGTCGGCTTCACCCCTCCACTTT.

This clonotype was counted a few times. The CDR3 sequence is CATLQGAKDTQYF. The CDR3 DNA is TGTGCCACCCTACAGGGGGCAAAAGATACGCAGTATTTT. This chain joins TRBV28 and TRBJ2-3; 9 nucleotides agree with TRBD1. Germline V gives CDR1 MDHEN, CDR2 SYDVKM. V lost 10 bases and J lost 5; bases outside the gene matches: 7. The CDR3 is 13 residues long.

CDR3 nucleotide sequence: TGTGCCAGCAGCTTAGGGACAGTCAAAGAGACCCAGTACTTC. Its translation: CASSLGTVKETQYF. This sequence joins TRBV7-2 and TRBJ2-5; TRBD1 is a possible D gene (6 bases). Germline V gene sequence: CDR1 SGHTA, CDR2 FQGNSA. This CDR3 region has 14 residues. The ends were cut back, 1 base at V and 3 bases at J, with 9 bases in the middle.

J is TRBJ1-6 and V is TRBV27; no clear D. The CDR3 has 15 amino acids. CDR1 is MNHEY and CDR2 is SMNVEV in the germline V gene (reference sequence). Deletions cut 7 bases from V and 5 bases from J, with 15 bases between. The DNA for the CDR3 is TGTGCCAGCACCAAAGCTGCGGGGAATAATTCACCCCTCCACTTT. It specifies CASTKAAGNNSPLHF.

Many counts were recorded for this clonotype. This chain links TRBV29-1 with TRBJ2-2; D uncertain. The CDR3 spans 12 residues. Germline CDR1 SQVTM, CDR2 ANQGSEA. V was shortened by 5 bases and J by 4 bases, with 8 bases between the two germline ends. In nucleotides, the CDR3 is TGCAGCGTTCGCCTGGGCACCGGGGAGCTGTTTTTT. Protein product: CSVRLGTGELFF.

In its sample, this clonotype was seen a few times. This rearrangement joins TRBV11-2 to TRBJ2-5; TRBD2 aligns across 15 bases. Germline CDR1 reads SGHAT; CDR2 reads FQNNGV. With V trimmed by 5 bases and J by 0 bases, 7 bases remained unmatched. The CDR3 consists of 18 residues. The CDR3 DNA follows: TGTGCCAGCAGCACGGGGACTAGCGGGGGGCCTTACCAAGAGACCCAGTACTTC. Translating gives CASSTGTSGGPYQETQYF. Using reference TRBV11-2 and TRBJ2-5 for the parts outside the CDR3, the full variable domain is EAGVAQSPRYKIIEKRQSVAFWCNPISGHATLYWYQQILGQGPKLLIQFQNNGVVDDSQLPKDRFSAERLKGVDSTLKIQPAKLEDSAVYLCASSTGTSGGPYQETQYFGPGTRLLVL.

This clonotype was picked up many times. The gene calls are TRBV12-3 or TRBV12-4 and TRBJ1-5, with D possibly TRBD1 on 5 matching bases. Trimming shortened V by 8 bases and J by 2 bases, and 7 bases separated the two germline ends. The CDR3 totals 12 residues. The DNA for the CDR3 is TGTGCCAGCGGGGGAGGCAATCAGCCCCAGCATTTT. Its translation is CASGGGNQPQHF.

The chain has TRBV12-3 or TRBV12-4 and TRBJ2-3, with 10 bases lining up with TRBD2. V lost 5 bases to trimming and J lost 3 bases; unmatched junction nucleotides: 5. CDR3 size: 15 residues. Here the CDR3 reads CASSAGLAETDTQYF. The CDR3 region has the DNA TGTGCCAGCAGTGCCGGACTAGCGGAGACAGATACGCAGTATTTT.

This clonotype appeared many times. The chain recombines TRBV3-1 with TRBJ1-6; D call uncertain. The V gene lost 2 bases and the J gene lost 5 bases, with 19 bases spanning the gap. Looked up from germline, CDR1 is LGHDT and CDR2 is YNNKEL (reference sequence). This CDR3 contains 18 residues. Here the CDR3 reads CASSQYLTGGSDNSPLHF. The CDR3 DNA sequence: TGTGCCAGCAGCCAATACTTGACGGGAGGGTCCGATAATTCACCCCTCCACTTT.

CDR3 sequence: CASSRDHYSNQPQHF. The CDR3 bases are TGTGCCAGCAGTAGGGACCACTATAGCAATCAGCCCCAGCATTTT. The chain uses TRBV27 and TRBJ1-5; perhaps TRBD1 as D (5 bases). The V and J ends lost 5 bases and 0 bases respectively, with 11 bases between them. The germline V gene encodes CDR1 MNHEY and CDR2 SMNVEV (reference sequence). The CDR3 covers 15 residues.

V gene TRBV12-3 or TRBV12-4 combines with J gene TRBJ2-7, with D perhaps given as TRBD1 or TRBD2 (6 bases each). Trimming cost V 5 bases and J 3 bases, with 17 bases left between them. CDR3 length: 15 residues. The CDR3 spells CASSQGSGADYEQYF. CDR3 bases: TGTGCCAGCAGTCAAGGGTCGGGGGCAGACTACGAGCAGTACTTC.

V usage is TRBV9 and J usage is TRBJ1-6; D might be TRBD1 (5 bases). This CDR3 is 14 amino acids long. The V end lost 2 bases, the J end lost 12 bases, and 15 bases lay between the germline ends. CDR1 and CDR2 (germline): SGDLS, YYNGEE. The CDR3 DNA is TGTGCCAGCAGCGTGCACAGGTCAAACGGACCCCTCCACTTT. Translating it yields CASSVHRSNGPLHF.